This is a list of T cell receptor beta chains from one sample in a study of beta chain features in type 1 diabetes. TCRdb keeps only in-frame clones here, not all; method: immunoSEQ multiplex PCR. The table records 350,000 to 400,000 clones, around 12% of them present only once. Sequenced: naive CD4+ T cells from blood. Receptors originate from a woman aged 18-29 years with type 1 diabetes. The CDR3 runs from the conserved cysteine through the conserved F or W. The D gene is left open where the match is weak. Size tells how often a clone was seen (once, few, many) or the class of an expanded clone, and some rows leave it out.

d_call	j_call	v_call	clone_size	cdr3_aa	cdr3_nt
TRBD1	TRBJ1-5	TRBV19	few	CAGGQGGLQPQHF	TGTGCCGGGGGACAGGGGGGACTCCAGCCCCAGCATTTT
NA	TRBJ2-5	TRBV9	few	CASSVATTGREETQYF	TGTGCCAGCAGCGTAGCGACCACAGGGAGGGAAGAGACCCAGTACTTC
NA	TRBJ2-7	TRBV27	NA	CASSGRALYEQYF	TGTGCCAGCAGTGGCAGGGCGTTGTACGAGCAGTACTTC
TRBD1	TRBJ1-3	TRBV18	NA	CASPTGAVGNTIYF	TGTGCCAGCCCGACAGGGGCGGTTGGAAACACCATATATTTT
NA	TRBJ2-1	TRBV4-1	NA	CASSQGYEAREQFF	TGCGCCAGCAGCCAAGGGTACGAGGCACGGGAGCAGTTCTTC
TRBD2	TRBJ2-1	TRBV10-3	NA	CAIRASGSRDYNEQFF	TGTGCCATCAGGGCTAGCGGGAGCAGGGACTACAATGAGCAGTTCTTC
NA	TRBJ2-3	TRBV29-1	few	CSVEDGTSPTDTQYF	TGCAGCGTTGAAGACGGGACATCTCCCACAGATACGCAGTATTTT
NA	TRBJ2-7	TRBV27	few	CASCRGTEANEQYF	TGTGCCAGCTGCCGCGGGACAGAGGCGAACGAGCAGTACTTC
TRBD2	TRBJ2-4	TRBV7-2	NA	CASSPGTSGGARGIQYF	TGTGCCAGCAGCCCTGGGACTAGCGGGGGGGCCCGAGGCATTCAGTACTTC
NA	TRBJ2-7	TRBV30	few	CAWSPINEQYF	TGTGCCTGGAGCCCCATCAACGAGCAGTACTTC
TRBD1	TRBJ2-7	TRBV18	NA	CASSPTGPPGYEQYF	TGTGCCAGCTCACCGACAGGGCCCCCAGGCTACGAGCAGTACTTC
NA	TRBJ2-1	TRBV15	few	CATSRDQGSEQFF	TGTGCCACCAGCAGAGATCAGGGATCTGAGCAGTTCTTC
NA	TRBJ2-2	TRBV4-3	NA	CASSQERVGQANTGELFF	TGCGCCAGCAGCCAAGAAAGAGTGGGGCAGGCGAACACCGGGGAGCTGTTTTTT
TRBD2	TRBJ2-1	TRBV5-4	NA	CASSSSGRIEQFF	TGTGCCAGCAGCTCTAGCGGGAGGATTGAGCAGTTCTTC
TRBD2	TRBJ2-7	TRBV29-1	few	CSVGVGGSYEQYF	TGCAGCGTTGGGGTCGGCGGGAGTTACGAGCAGTACTTC
TRBD2	TRBJ2-1	TRBV15	few	CATAPGGAGGLYNEQFF	TGTGCCACCGCTCCGGGGGGAGCGGGAGGGCTCTACAATGAGCAGTTCTTC
TRBD1	TRBJ1-2	TRBV15	NA	CATSTGTGVDYGYTF	TGTGCCACCAGCACAGGGACAGGGGTAGACTATGGCTACACCTTC
NA	TRBJ2-1	TRBV7-6	NA	CASSPPLAEYNEQFF	TGTGCCAGCAGCCCCCCCCTAGCCGAATACAATGAGCAGTTCTTC
NA	TRBJ2-1	TRBV9	few	CASSGSVVGYNEQFF	TGTGCCAGCAGCGGCAGCGTCGTCGGCTACAATGAGCAGTTCTTC
TRBD2	TRBJ2-1	TRBV7-2	few	CASSSLAGAYNEQFF	TGTGCCAGCAGCTCCCTAGCGGGGGCCTACAATGAGCAGTTCTTC
NA	TRBJ1-5	TRBV19	once	CASRGEDQPQHF	TGTGCCAGTAGGGGGGAGGATCAGCCCCAGCATTTT
NA	TRBJ1-1	TRBV9	few	CASRETDLNTEAFF	TGTGCCAGCAGGGAGACAGACTTGAACACTGAAGCTTTCTTT
TRBD1	TRBJ2-1	TRBV15	few	CATSRGLGQGYNEQFF	TGTGCCACCAGCAGAGGGCTGGGACAGGGATACAATGAGCAGTTCTTC
NA	TRBJ2-1	TRBV7-2	NA	CASSAYASSGDNEQFF	TGTGCCAGCAGCGCCTATGCTAGCTCGGGGGACAATGAGCAGTTCTTC
NA	TRBJ1-2	TRBV14	few	CASSQGGNYGYTF	TGTGCCAGCAGCCAGGGGGGGAACTATGGCTACACCTTC
NA	TRBJ2-6	TRBV27	NA	CASSSVNFGANVLTF	TGTGCCAGCAGTTCGGTTAACTTTGGGGCCAACGTCCTGACTTTC
TRBD1	TRBJ2-7	TRBV9	NA	CASSLRDRAYEQYF	TGTGCCAGCAGCCTAAGGGACAGAGCCTACGAGCAGTACTTC
NA	TRBJ2-3	TRBV4-3	NA	CASSQDQGRWWDTQYF	TGCGCCAGCAGCCAAGACCAGGGCCGGTGGTGGGATACGCAGTATTTT
TRBD1	TRBJ1-1	TRBV19	few	CASSIGTGITEAFF	TGTGCCAGTAGTATTGGGACAGGGATCACTGAAGCTTTCTTT
NA	TRBJ1-1	TRBV5-1	few	CASSPSQGEAFF	TGCGCCAGCAGCCCATCCCAGGGTGAAGCTTTCTTT
NA	TRBJ2-7	TRBV28	NA	CASSGVTPYEQYF	TGTGCCAGCTCGGGAGTAACTCCCTACGAGCAGTACTTC
NA	TRBJ2-1	TRBV6-5	few	CASSPGGNIYNEQFF	TGTGCCAGCAGCCCCGGGGGTAATATCTACAATGAGCAGTTCTTC
NA	TRBJ2-7	TRBV11-2	few	CASSLLAGGGYEQYF	TGTGCCAGCAGCTTACTCGCAGGGGGAGGATACGAGCAGTACTTC
NA	TRBJ1-2	TRBV19	few	CASSPRDSNYGYTF	TGTGCCAGTAGCCCCAGGGACTCTAACTATGGCTACACCTTC
TRBD2	TRBJ2-5	TRBV10-1	NA	CASSGGLAGEETQYF	TGCGCCAGCAGTGGTGGGCTAGCGGGGGAAGAGACCCAGTACTTC
TRBD2	TRBJ2-7	TRBV7-9	NA	CASSSLLGSSGSYEQYF	TGTGCCAGCAGCTCCCTCTTGGGAAGTAGCGGGAGTTACGAGCAGTACTTC
TRBD1	TRBJ2-2	TRBV5-4	few	CASSLGGGVRAGELFF	TGTGCCAGCAGCTTGGGAGGGGGCGTAAGAGCCGGGGAGCTGTTTTTT
NA	TRBJ2-1	TRBV29-1	few	CSVELGGTFNEQFF	TGCAGCGTTGAACTTGGGGGCACGTTCAATGAGCAGTTCTTC
NA	TRBJ1-1	TRBV5-1	NA	CASSLGLLMNTEAFF	TGCGCCAGCAGCTTGGGACTCTTGATGAACACTGAAGCTTTCTTT
TRBD1	TRBJ1-2	TRBV5-8	few	CASSLDRGAYGYTF	TGTGCCAGCAGCTTGGACAGGGGAGCCTATGGCTACACCTTC
NA	TRBJ1-5	TRBV27	few	CASSLLQGSQPQHF	TGTGCCAGCAGTTTACTACAGGGTAGTCAGCCCCAGCATTTT
TRBD1	TRBJ2-7	TRBV5-1	few	CASSSRTGREQYF	TGCGCCAGCAGCTCACGGACAGGGCGGGAGCAGTACTTC
TRBD1	TRBJ1-6	TRBV19	NA	CASSLQGQNPLHF	TGTGCCAGTAGTCTACAGGGGCAAAATCCCCTCCACTTT